These 12 T cell receptor beta chains were sequenced from one sample in a study of CD8+CD57+ T cells in acquired aplastic anemia. Patients picked for sequencing had shown CD8+CD57+ cell expansion detected by flow cytometry. Both TCR beta VDJ combination and CDR3 sequence profiling were carried out. Genomic DNA was the template for this profiling. Each CDR3 protein is one row after TCRdb ran MiXCR on the reads. The sample shows about 160,000 distinct CDR3 sequences, 45% to 50% of them seen only once. The material sequenced was sorted CD4+, CD8+, or CD8+CD57+ T cells (not recorded which) from PBMCs. The receptors were sampled from a human donor with aplastic anemia.

In this sample, this clonotype turned up a few times. The chain employs TRBV11-1 and TRBJ2-1, with TRBD2 identical over 9 bases. CDR3 length: 17 amino acids. Germline CDR1 is SGHAT and CDR2 is FQDESV (reference sequence). Trimming cost V 1 base and J 3 bases; bases outside gene matches: 7. The CDR3 nucleotides are TGTGCCAGCAGCTTAGGGGTTCTAGCGGGGTTCTACAATGAGCAGTTCTTC. It specifies CASSLGVLAGFYNEQFF. The entire variable domain, with the rest obtained from reference TRBV11-1 and TRBJ2-1, is as follows: EAEVAQSPRYKITEKSQAVAFWCDPISGHATLYWYRQILGQGPELLVQFQDESVVDDSQLPKDRFSAERLKGVDSTLKIQPAELGDSAMYLCASSLGVLAGFYNEQFFGPGTRLTVL.

The chain uses TRBV29-1 and TRBJ1-2; 7 positions agree with TRBD1. V lost 7 bases, J lost 0 bases, and 5 bases stayed unmatched. This CDR3 has 13 residues. In germline, CDR1 is SQVTM, CDR2 ANQGSEA. CDR3 region: CSGKTGTNYGYTF. In DNA, the CDR3 is TGCAGCGGCAAGACAGGGACTAACTATGGCTACACCTTC.

Many counts were recorded for this clonotype. The chain is built from TRBV20-1 and TRBJ2-2, with 10 bases aligning to TRBD2. The CDR3 contains 16 residues. Germline V lookup: CDR1 DFQATT, CDR2 SNEGSKA (reference sequence). The trim removed 3 bases at V and 6 bases at J, leaving 10 bases unmatched. The CDR3 DNA reads TGCAGTGCTAGGGACCTAGCGGGAGAGCAGCCCGGGGAGCTGTTTTTT. This encodes CSARDLAGEQPGELFF.

J is TRBJ2-6 and V is TRBV2; possible D gene TRBD2, 6 bases. Germline CDR1 SNHLY, CDR2 FYNNEI. Trimming shortened V by 5 bases and J by 0 bases, and 8 bases separated the two germline ends. CDR3 length equals 15 residues. The CDR3 is CASSPEGSGANVLTF. The CDR3 nucleotides are TGTGCCAGCAGTCCGGAGGGCTCTGGGGCCAACGTCCTGACTTTC.

The chain uses TRBV15 and TRBJ2-7, with 9 bases fitting TRBD1. Looked up from germline, CDR1 is LNHNV and CDR2 is YYDKDF (reference sequence). CDR3 length: 16 residues. V shed 3 bases and J 3 bases; nucleotides not matched to a gene: 9. The CDR3 sequence is CATSSNSGTGIYEQYF. The CDR3 DNA reads TGTGCCACCAGCAGTAACTCCGGGACAGGGATCTACGAGCAGTACTTC.

A few counts support this clonotype. The chain couples TRBV10-3 to TRBJ1-6; possible D gene TRBD1, 5 bases. The V and J ends lost 0 bases and 8 bases respectively, with 8 bases between them. This CDR3 is built from 14 residues. CDR1 and CDR2 from the germline V gene are ENHRY and SYGVKD. The CDR3 spells CAISESGGDSPLHF. CDR3 nucleotide sequence: TGTGCCATCAGTGAGTCAGGAGGGGATTCACCCCTCCACTTT.

Only a few counts were recorded for this clonotype. The chain is built from TRBV27 and TRBJ1-1; no reliable D call. This CDR3 comprises 10 residues. In germline, CDR1 is MNHEY, CDR2 SMNVEV (reference sequence). The germline V and J ends were trimmed by 8 bases and 7 bases, with 8 bases remaining between them. The DNA of the CDR3 is TGTGCCAGCGGGCCCAGTGAAGCTTTCTTT. Protein sequence: CASGPSEAFF.

This clonotype was detected ten times or more. V usage is TRBV12-3 or TRBV12-4 and J usage is TRBJ1-3, with 7 bases aligning to TRBD1. Trimming removed 5 bases from V and 15 bases from J; junction bases left unmatched: 13. The CDR3 covers 13 residues. CDR3 DNA sequence: TGTGCCAGCAGTCCTCCCGCGACCGGGACAGAATATTTT. It yields the protein CASSPPATGTEYF.

This clonotype was found many times. The J gene is TRBJ2-1, the V gene TRBV12-3 or TRBV12-4; D possibly matches TRBD1 or TRBD2 (7 bases each). V was trimmed by 4 bases and J by 8 bases, leaving 21 bases between them. The CDR3 length is 16 residues. CDR3 sequence: CASSSPQGEGNDEQFF. Written as DNA, the CDR3 is TGTGCCAGCAGTTCACCCCAGGGGGAGGGGAACGATGAGCAGTTCTTC.

Many counts were recorded for this clonotype. This chain connects TRBV12-3 or TRBV12-4 to TRBJ1-3; 7 nucleotides align to TRBD1. V shed 8 bases and J 3 bases; nucleotides not matched to a gene: 7. This CDR3 has 14 residues. The CDR3 DNA is TGTGCCAGCGGACCTACAGGGGTTGGAAACACCATATATTTT. Translated, it gives CASGPTGVGNTIYF.

The V gene is TRBV10-3, the J gene TRBJ1-2, with D possibly matching TRBD1 (6 bases). The CDR3 spans 13 residues. Between the trimmed V and J ends, which lost 4 bases and 4 bases, there was a span of 10 bases. Germline CDR1 and CDR2: ENHRY and SYGVKD. The CDR3 DNA is TGTGCCATCAGTGTGGACAGCTCCTATGGCTACACCTTC. Residues: CAISVDSSYGYTF.

This clonotype was picked up many times. This chain connects TRBV12-3 or TRBV12-4 to TRBJ1-6; D unclear. The CDR3 consists of 15 residues. Trimming took 0 bases from V and 10 from J, leaving 13 bases between them. The CDR3 DNA reads as TGTGCCAGCAGTTTAGCGAGTAGTCTGAACTCACCCCTCCACTTT. Residues: CASSLASSLNSPLHF.